Listed below are T cell receptor beta chains from one sample, sequenced in a study of T cell responses to AZD1222 COVID-19 vaccine. Repertoires were generated with immunoSEQ multiplex PCR, while TCRdb's copy carries only in-frame clones and drops some. The data contain 130,000 or so clones, roughly 87% of them singletons. Sequencing was performed on peripheral blood, taken 28 days after the second AZD1222 dose. The receptors were sampled from an adult who received the AZD1222 COVID-19 vaccine. The CDR3 runs from the conserved cysteine through the conserved F or W. The D gene is left open where the match is weak.

CDR3aa | d_gene | v_gene
CASSQIADTGELFF | NA | TRBV3-1/TRBV3-2
CASSMMVGASGYTF | NA | TRBV19
CASSYSGFYEQYF | NA | TRBV6-5
CASSLGGAEGTEAFF | NA | TRBV5-4
CASSFPRGGGSSYNSPLHF | TRBD1 | TRBV11-2
CASSTRQGSSYNEQFF | TRBD1 | TRBV11-3
CASSEGAATNEKLFF | NA | TRBV6-1
CASSYRGTGGGTDTQYF | TRBD1 | TRBV18
CASSDFRGRNTEAFF | NA | TRBV9
CASSLGGPYEQYF | NA | TRBV4-1
CASSQDRGDWGYNEQFF | NA | TRBV3-1/TRBV3-2
CASSLGMGLTYEQYF | NA | TRBV5-5
CASSFGGYGPQHF | NA | TRBV5-5
CASNLQGIREKLFF | TRBD1 | TRBV2
CASSIGRNTEAFF | NA | TRBV19
CASSLQGEEKLFF | TRBD1 | TRBV7-2
CASSYSIVADTQYF | NA | TRBV6-5
CASRPTGYEQYF | NA | TRBV2
CASSRGYAEAFF | NA | TRBV6-2/TRBV6-3
CASRAEDTQYF | NA | TRBV2
CATSDSGGRNTGELFF | NA | TRBV24-1
CASSPDSWGYTF | NA | TRBV12-3/TRBV12-4
CAWSGRWVYGYTF | NA | TRBV30
CASTARQEVAFF | NA | TRBV6-5
CASSRAGDSGELFF | TRBD1 | TRBV19
CASSVESGWNTEAFF | NA | TRBV9
CASSPRAAESNEKLFF | NA | TRBV18
CATSADRVGLAEAFF | TRBD1 | TRBV15
CASSLGQVHEQYF | NA | TRBV25-1
CASNLGGSGANVLTF | NA | TRBV19
CAVRYTEAFF | NA | TRBV28
CASSQDERTTYF | NA | TRBV3-1/TRBV3-2
CASTQGSSYNSPLHF | NA | TRBV19
CASSFSRNTEAFF | NA | TRBV11-3
CASSRRMVSSGNTIYF | NA | TRBV19
CASSLRAGGPYQETQYF | TRBD2 | TRBV27
CASSQGGTAGNTIYF | TRBD1 | TRBV3-1/TRBV3-2
CASRQGVDTGELFF | TRBD1 | TRBV5-1
CASSQDGPYGYTF | NA | TRBV10-1
CASSLVPGPRGYTF | NA | TRBV7-2
CASSSRAGNTEAFF | NA | TRBV6-5
CASSFRQGGNIQYF | NA | TRBV13
CASSVRTEAFF | NA | TRBV12-3/TRBV12-4
CAWSGETLTSPLHF | NA | TRBV30
CASSQPGQGGQETQYF | TRBD1 | TRBV5-4